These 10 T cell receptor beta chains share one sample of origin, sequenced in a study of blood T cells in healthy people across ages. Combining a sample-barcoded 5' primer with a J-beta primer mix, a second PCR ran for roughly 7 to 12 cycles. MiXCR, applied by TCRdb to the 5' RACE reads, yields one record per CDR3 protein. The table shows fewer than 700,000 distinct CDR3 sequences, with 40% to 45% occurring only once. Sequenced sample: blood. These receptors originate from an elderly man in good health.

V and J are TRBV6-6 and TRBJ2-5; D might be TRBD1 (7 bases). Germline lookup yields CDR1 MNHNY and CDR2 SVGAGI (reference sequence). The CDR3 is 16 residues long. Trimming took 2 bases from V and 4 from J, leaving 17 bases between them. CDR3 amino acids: CASSYHARGAPETQYF. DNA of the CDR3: TGTGCCAGCAGTTACCACGCCAGGGGGGCGCCAGAGACCCAGTACTTC.

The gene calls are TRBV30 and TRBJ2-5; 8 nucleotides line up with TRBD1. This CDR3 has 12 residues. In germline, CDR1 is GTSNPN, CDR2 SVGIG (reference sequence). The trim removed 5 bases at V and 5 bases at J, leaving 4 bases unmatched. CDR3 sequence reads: CAWGPGGETQYF. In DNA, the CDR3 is TGTGCCTGGGGACCAGGGGGCGAGACCCAGTACTTC.

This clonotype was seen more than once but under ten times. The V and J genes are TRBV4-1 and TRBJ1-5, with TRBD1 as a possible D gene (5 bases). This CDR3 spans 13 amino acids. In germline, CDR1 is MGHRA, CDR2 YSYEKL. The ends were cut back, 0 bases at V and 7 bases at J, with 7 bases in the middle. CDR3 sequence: CASSQEGLQPQHF. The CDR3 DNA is TGCGCCAGCAGCCAAGAGGGACTGCAGCCCCAGCATTTT.

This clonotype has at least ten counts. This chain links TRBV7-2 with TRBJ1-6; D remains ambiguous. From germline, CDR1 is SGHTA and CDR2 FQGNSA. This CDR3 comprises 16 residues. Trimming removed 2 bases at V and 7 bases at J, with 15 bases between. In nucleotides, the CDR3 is TGTGCCAGCAGCTTATACGGGTCCCAGTTCAATTCACCCCTCCACTTT. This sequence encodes CASSLYGSQFNSPLHF.

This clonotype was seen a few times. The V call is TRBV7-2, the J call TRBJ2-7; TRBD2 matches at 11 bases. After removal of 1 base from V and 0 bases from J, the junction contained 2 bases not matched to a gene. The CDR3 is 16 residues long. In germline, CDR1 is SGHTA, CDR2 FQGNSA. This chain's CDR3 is CASSLGLAGRSYEQYF. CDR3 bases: TGTGCCAGCAGCTTAGGACTAGCGGGACGCTCCTACGAGCAGTACTTC.

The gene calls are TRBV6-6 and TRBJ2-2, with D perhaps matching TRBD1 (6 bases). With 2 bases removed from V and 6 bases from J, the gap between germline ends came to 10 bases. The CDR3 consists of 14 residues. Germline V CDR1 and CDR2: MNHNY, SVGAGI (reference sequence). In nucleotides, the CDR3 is TGTGCCAGCAGTTACACAGGGTTCGCCGGGGAGCTGTTTTTT. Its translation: CASSYTGFAGELFF.

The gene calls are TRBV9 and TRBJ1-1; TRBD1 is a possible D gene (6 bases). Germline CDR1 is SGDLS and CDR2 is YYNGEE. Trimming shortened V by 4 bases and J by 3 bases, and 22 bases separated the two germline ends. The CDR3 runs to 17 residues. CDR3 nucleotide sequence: TGTGCCAGCAGCCCCCACCGGGTGAGCAGGGGTGACACTGAAGCTTTCTTT. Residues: CASSPHRVSRGDTEAFF.

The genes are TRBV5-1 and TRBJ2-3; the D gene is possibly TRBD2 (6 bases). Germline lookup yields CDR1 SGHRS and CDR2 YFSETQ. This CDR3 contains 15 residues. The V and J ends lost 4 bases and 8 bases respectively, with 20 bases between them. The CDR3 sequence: CASSGLLVPVGTQYF. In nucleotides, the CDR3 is TGCGCCAGCAGCGGACTACTAGTCCCTGTAGGTACGCAGTATTTT.

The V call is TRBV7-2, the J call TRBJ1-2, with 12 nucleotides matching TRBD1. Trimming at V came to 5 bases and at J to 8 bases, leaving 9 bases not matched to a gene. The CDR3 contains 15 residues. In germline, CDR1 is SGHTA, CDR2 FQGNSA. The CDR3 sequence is CASSNLGQGAHGYTF. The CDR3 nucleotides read TGTGCCAGCAGCAATCTGGGACAGGGGGCACACGGCTACACCTTC.

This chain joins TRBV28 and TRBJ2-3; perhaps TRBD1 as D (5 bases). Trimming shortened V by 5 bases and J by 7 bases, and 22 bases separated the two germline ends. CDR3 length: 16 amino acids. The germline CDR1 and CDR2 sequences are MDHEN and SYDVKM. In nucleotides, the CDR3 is TGTGCCAGCAGTATCCTAGGGAAGGACCAGGGCCATACGCAGTATTTT. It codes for CASSILGKDQGHTQYF. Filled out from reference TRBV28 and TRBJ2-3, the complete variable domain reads DVKVTQSSRYLVKRTGEKVFLECVQDMDHENMFWYRQDPGLGLRLIYFSYDVKMKEKGDIPEGYSVSREKKERFSLILESASTNQTSMYLCASSILGKDQGHTQYFGPGTRLTVL.